One sample yielded the 9 T cell receptor beta chains listed below, sequenced in a study of T cells in narcolepsy. Using immunoSEQ multiplex PCR, the repertoire was profiled, and TCRdb retains in-frame clones only, with some absent. The sample holds 30,000 to 45,000 clones, 70% to 90% seen once. The sequenced material came from CD45RA- memory CD4+ T cells from PBMCs. These receptors were taken from a human donor with narcolepsy.

This chain connects TRBV28 to TRBJ1-2; D not resolved. The CDR3 extends over 13 amino acids. V shed 5 bases and J shed 7 bases, with 14 bases lying between them. Per the germline V gene, CDR1 is MDHEN and CDR2 is SYDVKM. In nucleotides, the CDR3 is TGTGCCAGCAGTCTTTCCTTACCGGTTGGCTACACCTTC. It specifies CASSLSLPVGYTF.

For the CDR3, the DNA is TGTGCCAGCAGCTTGGCCGGGGGGGGCTTAGATACGCAGTATTTT. Amino acid sequence: CASSLAGGGLDTQYF. The V and J genes are TRBV5-8 and TRBJ2-3; TRBD2 matches 8 bases. Trimming removed 0 bases from V and 5 bases from J; junction bases left unmatched: 5. The CDR3 length is 15 residues. Germline V lookup: CDR1 SGHTS, CDR2 YDEGEE.

The chain links TRBV5-4 to TRBJ2-2; TRBD2 matches 7 bases. Germline CDR1 is SGHNT and CDR2 is YYREEE (reference sequence). Trimming removed 4 bases from V and 3 bases from J; junction bases left unmatched: 9. This CDR3 has 16 residues. CDR3 region: CASSREASRDTGELFF. The CDR3 DNA reads TGTGCCAGCAGCCGGGAGGCTAGCCGTGACACCGGGGAGCTGTTTTTT.

The chain joins TRBV5-1 to TRBJ1-1; unclear D gene. The CDR3 has 13 amino acids. Germline V lookup: CDR1 SGHRS, CDR2 YFSETQ. Trimming removed 7 bases from V and 1 base from J, with 11 bases in between. The CDR3 protein is CASGRTANTEAFF. In nucleotides, the CDR3 is TGCGCCAGCGGTAGGACGGCGAACACTGAAGCTTTCTTT.

V is TRBV28 and J is TRBJ1-2, with TRBD1 matching 7 bases. Germline V lookup: CDR1 MDHEN, CDR2 SYDVKM. The CDR3 consists of 11 residues. V gave up 5 bases and J gave up 9 bases; unmatched junction bases: 3. In DNA, the CDR3 is TGTGCCAGCAGTGACAGGGTTAGCTACACCTTC. This gives the protein CASSDRVSYTF.

The CDR3, as DNA: TGTGCCTGGAGTAGGCAGAGGGCTGAAAAACTGTTTTTT. Its protein product is CAWSRQRAEKLFF. The chain carries TRBV30 and TRBJ1-4; D uncertain. Trimming cost V 2 bases and J 7 bases, with 11 bases left between them. The germline V gene encodes CDR1 GTSNPN and CDR2 SVGIG (reference sequence). This CDR3 is 13 amino acids long. Supplemented by reference TRBV30 and TRBJ1-4, the full variable domain reads SQTIHQWPATLVQPVGSPLSLECTVEGTSNPNLYWYRQAAGRGLQLLFYSVGIGQISSEVPQNLSASRPQDRQFILSSKKLLLSDSGFYLCAWSRQRAEKLFFGSGTQLSVL.

The chain recombines TRBV13 with TRBJ1-2; the match to TRBD1 covers 9 bases. Trimming at V came to 2 bases and at J to 2 bases, leaving 3 bases not matched to a gene. The CDR3 consists of 15 residues. Germline V CDR1 and CDR2: PRHDT, FYEKMQ (reference sequence). CDR3 amino acids: CASSLFGTGNYGYTF. In nucleotides, the CDR3 is TGTGCCAGCAGCTTATTTGGGACAGGGAACTATGGCTACACCTTC.

V usage is TRBV6-1 and J usage is TRBJ1-2; no firm D call. Trimming took 1 base from V and 3 from J, leaving 6 bases between them. Per germline, CDR1 MNHNS and CDR2 SASEGT. This CDR3 is built from 13 residues. The CDR3 DNA sequence: TGTGCCAGCAGTGAAGTGGGTGACTATGGCTACACCTTC. This encodes CASSEVGDYGYTF.

V is TRBV19 and J is TRBJ1-1; D perhaps matches TRBD1 (5 bases). The V end lost 7 bases, the J end lost 1 base, and 19 bases lay between the germline ends. The CDR3 spans 16 residues. Germline V gene data show CDR1 as LNHDA and CDR2 as SQIVND (reference sequence). CDR3 sequence (DNA): TGTGCCAGTACCACCTCAGGGAGCAGGTCGAACACTGAAGCTTTCTTT. Protein product: CASTTSGSRSNTEAFF.